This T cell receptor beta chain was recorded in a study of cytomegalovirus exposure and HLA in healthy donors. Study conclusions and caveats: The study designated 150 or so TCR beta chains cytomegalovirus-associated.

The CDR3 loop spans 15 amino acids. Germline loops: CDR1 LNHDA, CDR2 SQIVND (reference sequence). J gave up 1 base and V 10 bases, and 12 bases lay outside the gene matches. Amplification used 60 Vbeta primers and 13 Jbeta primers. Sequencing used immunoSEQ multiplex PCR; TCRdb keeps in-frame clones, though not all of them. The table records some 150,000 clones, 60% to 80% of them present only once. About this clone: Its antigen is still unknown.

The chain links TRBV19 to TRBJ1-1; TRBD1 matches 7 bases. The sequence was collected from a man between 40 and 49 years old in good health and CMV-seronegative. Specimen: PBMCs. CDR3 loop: CATTRGRGRNTEAFF. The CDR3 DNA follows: TGTGCCACCACGCGAGGAAGGGGGCGGAACACTGAAGCTTTCTTT.